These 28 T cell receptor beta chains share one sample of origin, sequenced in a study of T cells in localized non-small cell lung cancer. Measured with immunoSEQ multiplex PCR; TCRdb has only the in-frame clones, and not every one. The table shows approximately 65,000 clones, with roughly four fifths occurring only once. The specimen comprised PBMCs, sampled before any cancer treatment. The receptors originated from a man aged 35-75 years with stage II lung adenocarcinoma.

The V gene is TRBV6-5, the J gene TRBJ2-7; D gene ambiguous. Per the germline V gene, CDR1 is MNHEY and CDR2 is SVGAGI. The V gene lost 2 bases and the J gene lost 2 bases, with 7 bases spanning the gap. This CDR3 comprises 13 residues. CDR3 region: CASSYREAYEQYF. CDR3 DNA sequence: TGTGCCAGCAGTTACAGGGAAGCCTACGAGCAGTACTTC.

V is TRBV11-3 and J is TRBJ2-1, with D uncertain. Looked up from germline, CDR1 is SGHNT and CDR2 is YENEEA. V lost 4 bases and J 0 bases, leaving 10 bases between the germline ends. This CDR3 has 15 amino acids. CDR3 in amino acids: CASSSPRSSYNEQFF. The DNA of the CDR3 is TGTGCCAGCAGCTCCCCTAGGAGCTCCTACAATGAGCAGTTCTTC.

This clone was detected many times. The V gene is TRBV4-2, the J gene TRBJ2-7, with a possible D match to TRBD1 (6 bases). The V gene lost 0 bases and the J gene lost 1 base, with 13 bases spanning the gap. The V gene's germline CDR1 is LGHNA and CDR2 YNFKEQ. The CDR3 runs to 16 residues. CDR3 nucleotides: TGTGCCAGCAGCCAAGAGGTAACAGGGTTTTCCTACGAGCAGTACTTC. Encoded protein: CASSQEVTGFSYEQYF.

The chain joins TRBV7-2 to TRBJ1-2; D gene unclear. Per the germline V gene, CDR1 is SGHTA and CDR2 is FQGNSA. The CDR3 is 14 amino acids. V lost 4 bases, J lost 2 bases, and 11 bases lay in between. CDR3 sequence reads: CASSSRADNYGYTF. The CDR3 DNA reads TGTGCCAGCAGCTCGCGGGCGGACAACTATGGCTACACCTTC. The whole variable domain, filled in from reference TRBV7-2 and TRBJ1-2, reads GAGVSQSPSNKVTEKGKDVELRCDPISGHTALYWYRQSLGQGLEFLIYFQGNSAPDKSGLPSDRFSAERTGGSVSTLTIQRTQQEDSAVYLCASSSRADNYGYTFGSGTRLTVV.

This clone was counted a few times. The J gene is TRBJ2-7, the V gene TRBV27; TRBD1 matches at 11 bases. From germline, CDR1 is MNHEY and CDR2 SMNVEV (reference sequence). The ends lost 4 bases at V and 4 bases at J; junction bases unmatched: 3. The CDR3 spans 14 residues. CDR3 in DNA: TGTGCCAGCAGTTCGGGGACAGGGGGGTACGAGCAGTACTTC. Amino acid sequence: CASSSGTGGYEQYF.

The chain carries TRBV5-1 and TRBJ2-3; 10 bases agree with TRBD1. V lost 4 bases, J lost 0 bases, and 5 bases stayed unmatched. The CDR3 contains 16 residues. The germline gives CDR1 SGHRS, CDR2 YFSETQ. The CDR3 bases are TGCGCCAGCAGCCCACCGGGACAGGGGAGCACAGATACGCAGTATTTT. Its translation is CASSPPGQGSTDTQYF. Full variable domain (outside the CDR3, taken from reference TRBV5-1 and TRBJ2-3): KAGVTQTPRYLIKTRGQQVTLSCSPISGHRSVSWYQQTPGQGLQFLFEYFSETQRNKGNFPGRFSGRQFSNSRSEMNVSTLELGDSALYLCASSPPGQGSTDTQYFGPGTRLTVL.

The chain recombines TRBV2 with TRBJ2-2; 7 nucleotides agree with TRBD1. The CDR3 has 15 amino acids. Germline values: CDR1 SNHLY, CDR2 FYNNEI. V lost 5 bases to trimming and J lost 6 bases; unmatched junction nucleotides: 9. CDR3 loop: CASSTAGQASGELFF. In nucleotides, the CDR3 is TGTGCCAGCAGTACTGCCGGACAGGCCTCCGGGGAGCTGTTTTTT.

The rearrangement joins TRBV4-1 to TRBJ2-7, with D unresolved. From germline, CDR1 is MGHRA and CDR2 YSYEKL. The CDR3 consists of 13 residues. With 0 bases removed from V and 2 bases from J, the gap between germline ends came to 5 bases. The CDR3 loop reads CASSQETAYEQYF. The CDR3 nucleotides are TGCGCCAGCAGCCAAGAAACAGCCTACGAGCAGTACTTC.

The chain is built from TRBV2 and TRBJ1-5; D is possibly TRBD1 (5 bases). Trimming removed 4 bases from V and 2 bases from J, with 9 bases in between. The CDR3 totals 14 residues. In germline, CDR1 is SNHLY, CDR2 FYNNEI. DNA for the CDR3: TGTGCCAGCAGTGGGGAAGGGGGCAATCAGCCCCAGCATTTT. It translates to CASSGEGGNQPQHF.

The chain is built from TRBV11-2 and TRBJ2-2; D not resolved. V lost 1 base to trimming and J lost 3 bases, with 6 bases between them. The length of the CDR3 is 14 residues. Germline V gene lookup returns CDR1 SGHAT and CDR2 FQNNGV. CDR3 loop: CASSLGYHTGELFF. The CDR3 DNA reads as TGTGCCAGCAGCTTAGGGTATCACACCGGGGAGCTGTTTTTT.

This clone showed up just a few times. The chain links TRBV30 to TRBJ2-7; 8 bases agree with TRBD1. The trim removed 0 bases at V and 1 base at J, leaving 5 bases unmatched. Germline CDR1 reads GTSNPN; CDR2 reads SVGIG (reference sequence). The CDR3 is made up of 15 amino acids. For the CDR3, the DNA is TGTGCCTGGAGTGTACCAAGGACAGGGTCCTACGAGCAGTACTTC. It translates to CAWSVPRTGSYEQYF.

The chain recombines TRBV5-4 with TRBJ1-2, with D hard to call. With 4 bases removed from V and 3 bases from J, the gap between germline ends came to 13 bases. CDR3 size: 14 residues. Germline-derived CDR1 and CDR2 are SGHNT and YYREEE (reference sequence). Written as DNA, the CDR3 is TGTGCCAGCAGCCGTGACACAATCTACTATGGCTACACCTTC. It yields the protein CASSRDTIYYGYTF.

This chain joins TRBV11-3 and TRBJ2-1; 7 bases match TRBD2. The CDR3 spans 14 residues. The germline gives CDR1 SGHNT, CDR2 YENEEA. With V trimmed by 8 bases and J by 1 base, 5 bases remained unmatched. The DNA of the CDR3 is TGTGCCAGCGTGGCTAGCGGTTCCTACAATGAGCAGTTCTTC. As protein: CASVASGSYNEQFF.

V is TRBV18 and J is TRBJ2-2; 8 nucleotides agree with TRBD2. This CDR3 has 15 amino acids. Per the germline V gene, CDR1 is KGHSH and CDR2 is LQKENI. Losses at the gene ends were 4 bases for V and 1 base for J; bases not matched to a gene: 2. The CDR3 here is CASSLAGRNTGELFF. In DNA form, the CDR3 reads TGTGCCAGCTCACTAGCGGGAAGGAACACCGGGGAGCTGTTTTTT.

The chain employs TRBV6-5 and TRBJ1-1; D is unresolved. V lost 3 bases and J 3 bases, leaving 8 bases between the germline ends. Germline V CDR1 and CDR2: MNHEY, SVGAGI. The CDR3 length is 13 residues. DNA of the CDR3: TGTGCCAGCAGTTATAGGGCGGACACTGAAGCTTTCTTT. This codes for CASSYRADTEAFF.

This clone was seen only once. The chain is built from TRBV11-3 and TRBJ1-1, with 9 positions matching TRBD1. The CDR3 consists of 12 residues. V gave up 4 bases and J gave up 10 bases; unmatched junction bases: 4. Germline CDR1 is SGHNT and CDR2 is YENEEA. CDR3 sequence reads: CASSYRQGGAFF. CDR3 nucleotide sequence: TGTGCCAGCAGCTACCGACAGGGGGGAGCTTTCTTT.

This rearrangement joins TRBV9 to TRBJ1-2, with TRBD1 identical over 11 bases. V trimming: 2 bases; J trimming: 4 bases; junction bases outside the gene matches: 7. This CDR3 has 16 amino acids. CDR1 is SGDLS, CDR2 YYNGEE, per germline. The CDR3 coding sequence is TGTGCCAGCAGCGTCGCCGGGACAGGGGGGGCCTATGGCTACACCTTC. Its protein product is CASSVAGTGGAYGYTF.

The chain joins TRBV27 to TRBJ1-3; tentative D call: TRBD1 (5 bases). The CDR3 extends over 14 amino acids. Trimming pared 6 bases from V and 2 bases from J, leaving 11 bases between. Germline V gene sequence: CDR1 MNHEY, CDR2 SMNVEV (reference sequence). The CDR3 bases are TGTGCCAGCAGACCAGGGAGTACTGGAAACACCATATATTTT. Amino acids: CASRPGSTGNTIYF.

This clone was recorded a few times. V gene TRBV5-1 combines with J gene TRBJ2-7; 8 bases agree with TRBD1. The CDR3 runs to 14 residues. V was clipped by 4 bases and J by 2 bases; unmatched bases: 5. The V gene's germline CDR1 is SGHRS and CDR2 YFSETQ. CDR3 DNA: TGCGCCAGCAGCCCGGGACAGGTTACCTACGAGCAGTACTTC. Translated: CASSPGQVTYEQYF.

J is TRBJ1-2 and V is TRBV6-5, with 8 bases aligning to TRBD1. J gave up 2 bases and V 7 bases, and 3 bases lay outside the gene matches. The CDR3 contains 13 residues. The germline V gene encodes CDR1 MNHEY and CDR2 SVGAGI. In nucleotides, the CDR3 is TGTGCCAGCACCCGACAGGGGAACTATGGCTACACCTTC. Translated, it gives CASTRQGNYGYTF.

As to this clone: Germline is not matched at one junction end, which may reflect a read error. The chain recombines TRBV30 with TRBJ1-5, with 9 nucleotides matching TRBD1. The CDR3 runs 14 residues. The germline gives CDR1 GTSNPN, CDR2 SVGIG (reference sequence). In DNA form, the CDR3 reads TGTGCCTGGAGTAGGGGACAGGGCAATCAGGCCCAGCATTTT. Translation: CAWSRGQGNQAQHF.

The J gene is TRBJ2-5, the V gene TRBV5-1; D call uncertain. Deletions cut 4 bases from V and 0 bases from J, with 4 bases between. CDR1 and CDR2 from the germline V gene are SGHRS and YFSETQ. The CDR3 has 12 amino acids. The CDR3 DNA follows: TGCGCCAGCAGCGTGTACCAAGAGACCCAGTACTTC. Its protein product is CASSVYQETQYF.

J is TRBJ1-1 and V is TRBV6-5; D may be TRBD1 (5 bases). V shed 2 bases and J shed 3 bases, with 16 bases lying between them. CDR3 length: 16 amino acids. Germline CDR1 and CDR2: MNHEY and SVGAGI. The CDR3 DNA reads TGTGCCAGCAGTTACGCGCCCTATAGAGGGGACACTGAAGCTTTCTTT. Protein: CASSYAPYRGDTEAFF.

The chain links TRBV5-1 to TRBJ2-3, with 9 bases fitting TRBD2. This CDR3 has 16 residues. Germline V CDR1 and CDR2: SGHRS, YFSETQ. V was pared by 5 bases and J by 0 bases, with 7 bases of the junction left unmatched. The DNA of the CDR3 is TGCGCCAGCAGGACTAGCGGAGGTACTAGCACAGATACGCAGTATTTT. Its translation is CASRTSGGTSTDTQYF.

The CDR3 loop is CASSGAGENIQYF. As DNA, the CDR3 is TGTGCCAGCAGTGGGGCAGGGGAAAACATTCAGTACTTC. The chain employs TRBV9 and TRBJ2-4; D perhaps matches TRBD1 (6 bases). CDR3 size: 13 residues. Germline-derived CDR1 and CDR2 are SGDLS and YYNGEE. The ends were cut back, 5 bases at V and 5 bases at J, with 11 bases in the middle.

As DNA, the CDR3 is TGTGCCAGCAGCCAGGGGGCGGGGGGAAACACCATATATTTT. This sequence encodes CASSQGAGGNTIYF. V and J are TRBV7-2 and TRBJ1-3; 8 bases line up with TRBD1. The V segment lost 5 bases and the J segment 4 bases; nucleotides outside the gene matches: 4. The CDR3 has 14 residues. Germline CDR1 reads SGHTA; CDR2 reads FQGNSA. Combining the CDR3 with reference TRBV7-2 and TRBJ1-3 gives the whole variable domain GAGVSQSPSNKVTEKGKDVELRCDPISGHTALYWYRQSLGQGLEFLIYFQGNSAPDKSGLPSDRFSAERTGGSVSTLTIQRTQQEDSAVYLCASSQGAGGNTIYFGEGSWLTVV.

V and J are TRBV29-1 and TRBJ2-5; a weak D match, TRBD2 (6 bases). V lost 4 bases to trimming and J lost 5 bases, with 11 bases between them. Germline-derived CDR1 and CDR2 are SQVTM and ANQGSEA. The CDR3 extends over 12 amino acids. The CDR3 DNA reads TGCAGCGTTGGCGGGAAAGGGGAGACCCAGTACTTC. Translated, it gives CSVGGKGETQYF.

The DNA for the CDR3 is TGTGCCAGCAGTTTCGGCAGGGGTGACACCGGGGAGCTGTTTTTT. It specifies CASSFGRGDTGELFF. V and J are TRBV27 and TRBJ2-2; the D gene is possibly TRBD1 (6 bases). V was cut by 3 bases and J by 3 bases, with 11 bases left in between. The CDR3 has 15 amino acids. Germline assignment: CDR1 MNHEY and CDR2 SMNVEV (reference sequence).